This TCR beta chain stems from a study of EBV T-cell therapy then PD-1 blockade in nasopharyngeal carcinoma. This CDR3 is 14 amino acids long. Trimming pared 1 base from V and 5 bases from J, leaving 12 bases between. Germline-derived CDR1 and CDR2 are SGHVS and FQNEAQ. Treatment noted: AdE1-LMPpoly-expanded autologous EBV-specific T-cell therapy followed by anti-PD-1 nivolumab. This clone was detected only a few times. Its antigen remains unknown. Method: immunoSEQ multiplex PCR; TCRdb's copy keeps in-frame clones and lacks some. The sample lists 20,000 to 25,000 clones; 65% to 85% were seen once. This chain links TRBV7-8 with TRBJ2-7; no reliable D call. This sample comprised CD8+ T cells from blood, obtained at day -245 from a patient whose treatment included autologous EBV-specific T cells and nivolumab. The TCR comes from a middle-aged man with nasopharyngeal carcinoma. Here the CDR3 DNA reads TGTGCCAGCAGCTTAGGCGTGGGTGGTAACGAGCAGTACTTC. It specifies CASSLGVGGNEQYF.